Following are 30 T cell receptor beta chains from one sample sequenced in a study of read filtering for tumor transcriptome and immune sequencing. Molecular barcoded adaptors covering alpha/delta and beta/gamma chains were used on around 400 ng RNA. MiXCR, run by TCRdb on the reads, gives a single entry per CDR3 protein. The repertoire holds over 25,000 distinct CDR3 sequences, with approximately 14% as singletons. The sample was a population of CD138-negative cells sorted from bone marrow. The receptors stem from a donor aged 40 or over with multiple myeloma.

This clonotype was found many times. The V and J genes are TRBV7-2 and TRBJ2-1; D perhaps matches TRBD2 (7 bases). The CDR3 totals 16 residues. The V and J ends lost 4 bases and 4 bases respectively, with 17 bases between them. The V gene's germline CDR1 is SGHTA and CDR2 FQGNSA. CDR3 protein: CASSYTAGAGYNEQFF. DNA of the CDR3: TGTGCCAGCAGCTATACGGCGGGGGCCGGGTACAATGAGCAGTTCTTC.

This clonotype has at least ten counts. This sequence joins TRBV6-5 and TRBJ1-1, with a weak D call TRBD1 (5 bases). The CDR3 has 15 amino acids. Germline loops: CDR1 MNHEY, CDR2 SVGAGI. The V gene lost 2 bases and the J gene lost 6 bases, with 16 bases spanning the gap. The CDR3 is CASSYRGRAVPEAFF. In DNA, the CDR3 is TGTGCCAGCAGTTACCGCGGCAGGGCGGTACCTGAAGCTTTCTTT.

This clonotype was seen a handful of times. A much larger clone sits a single nucleotide away, making a read error possible. The chain uses TRBV24-1 and TRBJ1-1; the D gene is possibly TRBD1 (5 bases). CDR3 length: 17 amino acids. In germline, CDR1 is KGHDR, CDR2 SFDVKD. The CDR3 DNA reads TGTGCCACCACTGATTTAAGAGACAGAGAGCCGAACACTGAAGCTTTCTTT. The encoded protein is CATTDLRDREPNTEAFF.

This clonotype has at least ten counts. The chain recombines TRBV24-1 with TRBJ2-1; weak D call: TRBD2 (5 bases). The V and J ends lost 6 bases and 5 bases respectively, with 13 bases between them. The length of the CDR3 is 14 residues. Germline values: CDR1 KGHDR, CDR2 SFDVKD. The CDR3 region is CATSLEGVDNEQFF. CDR3 bases: TGTGCCACCAGTCTTGAGGGAGTGGACAATGAGCAGTTCTTC.

For this clonotype: This sequence may be a read error, since a much larger clone differs from it by one base. The CDR3 ends on some other residue instead of the conserved phenylalanine or tryptophan, so this is likely a read error. The gene calls are TRBV7-9 and TRBJ2-3, with D unclear. Trimming removed 5 bases from V and 0 bases from J, with 9 bases in between. The CDR3 runs 14 residues. Germline lookup yields CDR1 SEHNR and CDR2 FQNEAQ (reference sequence). The CDR3 nucleotides are TGTGCCAGCAGCAAAATGACTAGCACAGATACGCAGTATTTA. This codes for CASSKMTSTDTQYL.

The chain recombines TRBV19 with TRBJ2-6; TRBD1 agrees at 7 bases. Looked up from germline, CDR1 is LNHDA and CDR2 is SQIVND (reference sequence). CDR3 size: 17 residues. With 7 bases clipped from V and 0 bases from J, the junction kept 9 bases outside the gene matches. The CDR3 loop is CASIADRRFSGANVLTF. The CDR3 nucleotides read TGTGCCAGTATCGCGGACAGGCGTTTCTCTGGGGCCAACGTCCTGACTTTC. The full variable domain, with the rest looked up from reference TRBV19 and TRBJ2-6, is DGGITQSPKYLFRKEGQNVTLSCEQNLNHDAMYWYRQDPGQGLRLIYYSQIVNDFQKGDIAEGYSVSREKKESFPLTVTSAQKNPTAFYLCASIADRRFSGANVLTFGAGSRLTVL.

In its sample, this clonotype was seen a few times. A far larger clone is one base from this, pointing to a likely read error. This rearrangement joins TRBV3-2 to TRBJ2-2. TRBV3-2 constitutes a pseudogene. The CDR3 is 14 amino acids. CDR3 DNA sequence: TGTGCCAGCAGCCCAGAATCCCACACCGGGGAGCTGTTTTTT. It yields the protein CASSPESHTGELFF.

This clonotype was found many times. The chain uses TRBV29-1 and TRBJ2-2; D call uncertain. V gave up 4 bases and J gave up 2 bases, with 5 bases separating them. The CDR3 sequence is 12 residues long. Germline loops: CDR1 SQVTM, CDR2 ANQGSEA. The CDR3: CSVALNTGELFF. The CDR3 DNA follows: TGCAGCGTTGCCTTAAACACCGGGGAGCTGTTTTTT.

A word on this clonotype: A much larger clonotype is one base distant, so this may be a read error. CDR3 in DNA: TGTGCCAGCAGCCCAGGGGGCTCCAGGAACGAGCAGTACTTC. It codes for CASSPGGSRNEQYF. The J gene is TRBJ2-7, the V gene TRBV11-2; 8 bases map to TRBD1. The V gene end was trimmed by 5 bases and the J gene end by 5 bases; junction bases not matched to a gene: 8. The CDR3 runs to 14 residues. Per the germline V gene, CDR1 is SGHAT and CDR2 is FQNNGV.

This clonotype has a handful of counts. This clone may be a read error of a much larger clone one base away. The rearrangement uses TRBV20-1 and TRBJ2-1; TRBD2 agrees at 12 bases. Germline CDR1 is DFQATT and CDR2 is SNEGSKA (reference sequence). The length of the CDR3 is 16 residues. CDR3 in DNA: TGCAGTGCCAGAAAGATCGGGACTAGCGGGTCCAATGGGCAGTTCTTC. Residues: CSARKIGTSGSNGQFF.

This clonotype was seen at least ten times. The CDR3: CASITPGQATYEQYF. CDR3 bases: TGTGCCAGCATCACCCCGGGACAGGCGACCTACGAGCAGTACTTC. V gene TRBV28 combines with J gene TRBJ2-7; TRBD1 matches at 8 bases. CDR3 size: 15 residues. The germline V gene has CDR1 MDHEN and CDR2 SYDVKM. Losses at the gene ends were 7 bases for V and 2 bases for J; bases not matched to a gene: 10.

About this clonotype itself: Given a much more abundant clone one base away, this may be a read error. This chain uses TRBV4-2 with TRBJ2-5, with TRBD2 matching 9 bases. This CDR3 has 14 residues. Germline CDR1 LGHNA, CDR2 YNFKEQ. The CDR3: CASSFSGSQETQCF. In nucleotides, the CDR3 is TGTGCCAGCAGCTTTAGCGGGAGTCAAGAGACCCAGTGCTTC.

This clonotype was observed a few times. The CDR3 DNA sequence: TGTGCCAGCAGTTACGAGGACAGGGTGACACCCCTCCACTTT. Its protein is CASSYEDRVTPLHF. This rearrangement joins TRBV6-2 or TRBV6-3 to TRBJ1-6, with 8 bases aligning to TRBD1. The V gene end was trimmed by 2 bases and the J gene end by 11 bases; junction bases not matched to a gene: 5. Germline CDR1 reads MNHEY; CDR2 reads SVGEGT. The CDR3 is 14 residues long.

This clonotype occurred many times. The chain has TRBV7-2 and TRBJ2-7; D might be TRBD2 (5 bases). This CDR3 has 13 amino acids. Looked up from germline, CDR1 is SGHTA and CDR2 is FQGNSA. Between the trimmed V and J ends, which lost 5 bases and 2 bases, there was a span of 10 bases. The CDR3 loop is CASSRGLAYEQYF. The CDR3 nucleotides read TGTGCCAGCAGCCGAGGACTGGCCTACGAGCAGTACTTC.

Note on this clonotype: It is likely a read error, because the conserved phenylalanine at the end of the CDR3 is missing. This chain joins TRBV12-3 or TRBV12-4 and TRBJ2-1; no firm D call. The V gene lost 8 bases and the J gene lost 5 bases, with 16 bases spanning the gap. The CDR3 is 14 amino acids. The CDR3 loop reads CASGRRSRNNEQFL. The CDR3 DNA sequence: TGTGCCAGCGGTCGGCGGAGCAGGAACAATGAGCAGTTCCTC.

This clonotype was counted at least ten times. In nucleotides, the CDR3 is TGCAGTGCCGGACTGACAACCAAAAACATTCAGTACTTC. Encoded protein: CSAGLTTKNIQYF. The chain is built from TRBV20-1 and TRBJ2-4; TRBD2 might be the D (5 bases). Trimming took 6 bases from V and 2 from J, leaving 11 bases between them. CDR1 and CDR2 (germline): DFQATT, SNEGSKA (reference sequence). The CDR3 is 13 amino acids.

At least ten counts were recorded for this clonotype. CDR3 residues: CASSVGPVNTEAFF. The CDR3 DNA reads TGTGCCAGCAGCGTCGGGCCGGTGAACACTGAAGCTTTCTTT. The chain is built from TRBV9 and TRBJ1-1; D uncertain. V shed 2 bases and J shed 0 bases, with 8 bases lying between them. Germline CDR1 SGDLS, CDR2 YYNGEE. The CDR3 spans 14 residues.

In its sample, this clonotype was seen many times. This chain joins TRBV6-1 and TRBJ2-1; D not certain. Per germline, CDR1 MNHNS and CDR2 SASEGT. The CDR3 contains 9 residues. The V end was cut by 2 bases, the J end by 13 bases, with 3 bases between. The CDR3 nucleotides read TGTGCCAGCAGTGAACGTCAGTTCTTC. This translates into CASSERQFF.

This clonotype was seen many times. The V call is TRBV11-3, the J call TRBJ2-1; 10 bases are a match to TRBD2. This CDR3 contains 18 residues. Per germline, CDR1 SGHNT and CDR2 YENEEA. V gave up 1 base and J gave up 3 bases; unmatched junction bases: 9. CDR3 nucleotides: TGTGCCAGCAGCTTAGGGGCAATCGGACTAGCGGACTACAATGAGCAGTTCTTC. Protein sequence: CASSLGAIGLADYNEQFF. The whole variable domain, remainder taken from reference TRBV11-3 and TRBJ2-1, is EAGVVQSPRYKIIEKKQPVAFWCNPISGHNTLYWYLQNLGQGPELLIRYENEEAVDDSQLPKDRFSAERLKGVDSTLKIQPAELGDSAVYLCASSLGAIGLADYNEQFFGPGTRLTVL.

With respect to this clonotype: This could be a read error, since a much larger clone is one nucleotide away. The gene calls are TRBV10-3 and TRBJ2-3; D unclear. This CDR3 region has 11 residues. V lost 4 bases and J 3 bases, leaving 2 bases between the germline ends. Germline CDR1 ENHRY, CDR2 SYGVKD. The CDR3 DNA sequence: TGTGCCATCAGTGTGACAGATACGCAGTATTTT. This translates into CAISVTDTQYF.

This clonotype has a count of ten or more. The V gene is TRBV5-4, the J gene TRBJ2-3; D may be TRBD2 (6 bases). Germline V gene sequence: CDR1 SGHNT, CDR2 YYREEE (reference sequence). This CDR3 spans 18 amino acids. V was cut by 0 bases and J by 4 bases, with 21 bases left in between. Written as DNA, the CDR3 is TGTGCCAGCAGCTTGGCGGGTAGCGGAGGGGTCGTTTCAGATACGCAGTATTTT. Translated, it gives CASSLAGSGGVVSDTQYF.

This clonotype has ten or more counts. The chain links TRBV20-1 to TRBJ2-7, with 7 bases that match TRBD2. This CDR3 has 14 residues. Germline V gene lookup returns CDR1 DFQATT and CDR2 SNEGSKA (reference sequence). Trimming removed 6 bases from V and 4 bases from J; junction bases left unmatched: 12. The CDR3 protein is CSATRLAGVYEQYF. DNA of the CDR3: TGCAGTGCAACCCGCCTGGCGGGGGTTTACGAGCAGTACTTC.

Ten or more counts support this clonotype. The V call is TRBV6-2 or TRBV6-3, the J call TRBJ2-3; 8 nucleotides line up with TRBD2. The CDR3 contains 17 residues. Germline lookup yields CDR1 MNHEY and CDR2 SVGEGT. With 0 bases clipped from V and 5 bases from J, the junction kept 10 bases outside the gene matches. The CDR3 sequence: CASSYSATSALGDTQYF. The CDR3 bases are TGTGCCAGCAGTTACTCTGCGACTAGCGCCCTAGGAGATACGCAGTATTTT.

The J gene is TRBJ2-1, the V gene TRBV7-8; 8 bases map to TRBD2. The germline gives CDR1 SGHVS, CDR2 FQNEAQ. CDR3 length: 13 residues. Germline trimming cut 8 bases from V and 9 bases from J; bases unmatched to any gene: 9. The CDR3 nucleotides are TGTGCCAGCGGACGCTGGACTAGCAGTGAGCAGTTCTTC. This gives the protein CASGRWTSSEQFF.

Worth noting for this clonotype: The CDR3 end shows no conserved phenylalanine or tryptophan, and so a read error is likely. This chain connects TRBV27 to TRBJ1-2, with TRBD1 matching 9 bases. The length of the CDR3 is 13 residues. The V and J ends lost 5 bases and 7 bases, in that order; junction bases with no gene match: 5. CDR1 and CDR2 (germline): MNHEY, SMNVEV (reference sequence). CDR3 nucleotide sequence: TGTGCCAGCAGTCCCATGGGACAGGGTGGCTACACCTAC. Its protein product is CASSPMGQGGYTY.

This clonotype was counted ten times or more. The chain employs TRBV4-1 and TRBJ2-3; TRBD1 might be the D (5 bases). This CDR3 comprises 16 residues. CDR1 is MGHRA, CDR2 YSYEKL, per germline. Trimming took off 0 bases at V and 2 bases at J, with 12 bases between the two ends. CDR3 residues: CASSQDRRQSTDTQYF. The CDR3 nucleotides are TGCGCCAGCAGCCAAGATCGGCGACAGTCCACAGATACGCAGTATTTT.

This clonotype showed up many times. This chain joins TRBV19 and TRBJ2-7; 7 bases match TRBD2. The germline V gene encodes CDR1 LNHDA and CDR2 SQIVND (reference sequence). The CDR3 spans 13 residues. In DNA, the CDR3 is TGTGTCATTAGTTTTGGGTCTAGCGGCGAGCAGTACTTC. This codes for CVISFGSSGEQYF. Combining the CDR3 with reference TRBV19 and TRBJ2-7 gives the whole variable domain DGGITQSPKYLFRKEGQNVTLSCEQNLNHDAMYWYRQDPGQGLRLIYYSQIVNDFQKGDIAEGYSVSREKKESFPLTVTSAQKNPTAFYLCVISFGSSGEQYFGPGTRLTVT.

Of note for this clonotype: Given a far larger clone just one base away, this is likely a sequencing read error. The gene calls are TRBV4-2 and TRBJ2-1, with D possibly matching TRBD1 (6 bases). The CDR3 is 15 residues long. With 5 bases removed from V and 6 bases from J, the gap between germline ends came to 17 bases. The germline gives CDR1 LGHNA, CDR2 YNFKEQ. The CDR3 DNA sequence: TGTGCCAGCAGCTTGTCAGGGGTCACCTGCAATGAGCAGTTCTTC. Its protein is CASSLSGVTCNEQFF.

This clonotype was picked up many times. The chain carries TRBV19 and TRBJ2-1; D is unresolved. Between the trimmed V and J ends, which lost 3 bases and 0 bases, there was a span of 12 bases. CDR3 length: 16 amino acids. From germline, CDR1 is LNHDA and CDR2 SQIVND (reference sequence). CDR3 nucleotide sequence: TGTGCCAGTAGTATTACCGGACCAAGCTCCTACAATGAGCAGTTCTTC. Residues: CASSITGPSSYNEQFF. Together with reference TRBV19 and TRBJ2-1, the CDR3 gives the full variable domain: DGGITQSPKYLFRKEGQNVTLSCEQNLNHDAMYWYRQDPGQGLRLIYYSQIVNDFQKGDIAEGYSVSREKKESFPLTVTSAQKNPTAFYLCASSITGPSSYNEQFFGPGTRLTVL.

Remarks on this clonotype: One base away lies a much larger clone, so this may be a sequencing read error. This sequence joins TRBV6-4 and TRBJ2-2; TRBD2 matches 7 bases. Trimming cost V 6 bases and J 5 bases; bases outside gene matches: 9. Germline CDR1 reads MRHNA; CDR2 reads SNTAGT. The CDR3 is made up of 15 amino acids. CDR3 bases: TGTGCCAGCAGCCCCATGGGCGGGGGAACCGGGGAGCTGTTTTTT. Amino acid sequence: CASSPMGGGTGELFF.